Listed below are T cell receptor beta chains from one sample, sequenced in a study of T cells after yellow fever vaccination. TCRdb re-analysed the 5' RACE reads in MiXCR, keeping a single row per CDR3 protein. The table has approximately 550,000 distinct CDR3 sequences, about a fifth seen once. Sample: PBMCs, taken 15 days after the yellow fever booster vaccination. These TCRs come from a man aged 25-45 years who received the YFV17D yellow fever vaccine. Both conserved end residues are part of each CDR3. The D gene is left open where the match is weak. For some rows the clone size is stated as once, few or many, or as a class when expanded; others skip it.

D,size,V,length,J,CDR3,DNA
NA,few,TRBV29-1,8,TRBJ1-1,CSPGEAFF,TGCAGCCCGGGGGAAGCTTTCTTT
NA,few,TRBV20-1,15,TRBJ2-7,CSARDGLRGLYEQYF,TGCAGTGCTAGAGATGGCTTGCGGGGGCTCTACGAGCAGTACTTC
NA,NA,TRBV4-3,16,TRBJ2-1,CASSQDQVLSYNEQFF,TGCGCCAGCAGCCAAGATCAAGTTCTCTCCTACAATGAGCAGTTCTTC
NA,NA,TRBV7-6,15,TRBJ2-1,CASSHASPAANEQFF,TGTGCCAGCAGCCACGCGTCGCCGGCGGCCAATGAGCAGTTCTTC
NA,NA,TRBV6-5,15,TRBJ2-6,CASSYLSSGANVLTF,TGTGCCAGCAGTTACCTTTCCTCTGGGGCCAACGTCCTGACTTTC
NA,NA,TRBV7-8,13,TRBJ1-3,CASSLGSVDTIYF,TGTGCCAGCAGCTTAGGATCCGTAGACACCATATATTTT
TRBD1,NA,TRBV6-2/TRBV6-3,12,TRBJ1-2,CASSNTRDSEVF,TGTGCCAGCAGCAATACTAGGGACAGCGAAGTTTTT
NA,few,TRBV3-1,14,TRBJ1-2,CASSPTGERSGYTF,TGTGCCAGCAGCCCGACCGGAGAACGCAGTGGCTACACCTTC
NA,NA,TRBV7-2,14,TRBJ2-7,CASSLVTRTYEQYF,TGTGCCAGCAGCTTGGTGACTCGGACCTACGAGCAGTACTTC
TRBD1,NA,TRBV7-2,15,TRBJ2-7,CASSALTGVMNEQYF,TGTGCCAGCAGCGCACTGACAGGGGTCATGAACGAGCAGTACTTC
NA,NA,TRBV10-3,13,TRBJ2-7,CAISESRDGSEYF,TGTGCCATCAGTGAGTCGAGGGACGGGTCGGAGTACTTC